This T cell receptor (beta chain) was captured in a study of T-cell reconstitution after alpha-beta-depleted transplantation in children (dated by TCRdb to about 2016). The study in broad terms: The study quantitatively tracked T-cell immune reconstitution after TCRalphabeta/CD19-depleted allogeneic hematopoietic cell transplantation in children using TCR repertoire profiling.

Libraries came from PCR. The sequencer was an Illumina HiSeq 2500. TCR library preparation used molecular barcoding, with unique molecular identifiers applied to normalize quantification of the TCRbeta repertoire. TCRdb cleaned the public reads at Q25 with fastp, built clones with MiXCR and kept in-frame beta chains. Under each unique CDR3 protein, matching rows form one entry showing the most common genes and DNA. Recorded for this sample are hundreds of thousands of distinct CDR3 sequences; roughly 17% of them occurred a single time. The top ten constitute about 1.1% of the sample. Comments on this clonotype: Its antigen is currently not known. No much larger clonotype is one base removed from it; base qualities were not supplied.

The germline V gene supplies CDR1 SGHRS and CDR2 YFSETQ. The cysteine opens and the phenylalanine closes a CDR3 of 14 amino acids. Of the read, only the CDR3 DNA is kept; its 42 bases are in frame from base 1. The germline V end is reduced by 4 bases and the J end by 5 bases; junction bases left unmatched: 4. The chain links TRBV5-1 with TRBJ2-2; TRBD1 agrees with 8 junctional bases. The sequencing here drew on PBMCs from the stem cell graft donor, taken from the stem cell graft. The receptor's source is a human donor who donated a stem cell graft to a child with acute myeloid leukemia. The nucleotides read TGCGCCAGCAGCGAGGACAGGGTAACCGGGGAGCTGTTTTTT. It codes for CASSEDRVTGELFF.